This TCR beta chain was identified in a study of Graves' ophthalmopathy and Graves' hyperthyroidism. Amplified TCR beta CDR3 regions were obtained using RNA transcripts as template. First-round RT-PCR used HTBI primers; second-round multiplex PCR followed. From the multiplex PCR reads, TCRdb called clonotypes with MiXCR, one entry per CDR3 protein. This sample has about 590,000 distinct CDR3 sequences, with less than 40% found just once. For this clonotype: Its antigen is still unknown.

The study, taken as a whole, reports: With a specificity of about 75% and a sensitivity of more than 65%, the model predicted ophthalmopathy progression.

This CDR3 comprises 15 residues. V lost 4 bases and J 5 bases, leaving 16 bases between the germline ends. Germline V gene lookup returns CDR1 KGHDR and CDR2 SFDVKD. The V gene is TRBV24-1, the J gene TRBJ1-1; no definite D call. This TCR was sampled from an adult man with Graves' hyperthyroidism. The sequenced sample consisted of peripheral blood or thyroid tissue (not recorded which). CDR3 in amino acids: CATSDPTSGWTEAFF. The CDR3 region has the DNA TGTGCCACCAGTGACCCGACTAGCGGATGGACTGAAGCTTTCTTT.